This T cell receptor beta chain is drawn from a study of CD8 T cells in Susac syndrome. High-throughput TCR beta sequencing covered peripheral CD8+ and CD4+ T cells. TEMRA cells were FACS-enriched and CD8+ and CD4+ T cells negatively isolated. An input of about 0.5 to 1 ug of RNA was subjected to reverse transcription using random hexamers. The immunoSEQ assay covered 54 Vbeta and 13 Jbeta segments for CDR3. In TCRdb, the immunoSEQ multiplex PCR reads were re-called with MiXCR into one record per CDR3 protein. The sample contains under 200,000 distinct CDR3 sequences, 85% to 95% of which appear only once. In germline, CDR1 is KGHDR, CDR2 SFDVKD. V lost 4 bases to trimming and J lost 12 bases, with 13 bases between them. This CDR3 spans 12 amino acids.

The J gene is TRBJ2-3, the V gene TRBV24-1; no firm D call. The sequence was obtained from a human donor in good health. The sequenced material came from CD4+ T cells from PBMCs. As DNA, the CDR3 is TGTGCCACCAGTGACTTTGGGGTGTTTCAGTATTTT. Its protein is CATSDFGVFQYF.